The clone carrying this T cell receptor (beta chain) was observed many times. Its antigen is currently unknown. Since the library was made to target alpha chains, this beta chain is a stray read and its abundance is not meaningful. The time point denotes: sample taken at primary tumor resection. TCRs were sequenced from unsorted whole RNA of tumor, nontumor lung or PBMC. This CDR3 has 12 residues. Trimming shortened V by 5 bases and J by 5 bases, and 12 bases separated the two germline ends. CDR1 is DFQATT, CDR2 SNEGSKA, per germline (reference sequence). These data come from a study of spatial heterogeneity in lung cancer. As for the study in general: Alpha-chain sequences were consistently detected in smaller numbers than beta-chain sequences. Tumor-region TCR transcript counts correlated strongly with a T cell module score from matched bulk RNA-seq.

General observations from the study: It was found that expanded intratumoral alpha and beta TCR counts tracked tumor mutation counts. The numbers of ubiquitous and regional expanded TCRs correlated with ubiquitous and regional nonsynonymous mutations, respectively.

TCRdb reanalysed the 5' RACE reads using MiXCR and keeps one entry per CDR3 protein. Of about 14,000 distinct CDR3 sequences in the sample, around 5% are singletons; the top ten hold around 17%. The chain couples TRBV20-1 to TRBJ1-1; D may be TRBD1 (6 bases). Source: lung tumor tissue, taken at surgery. The clonotype originates from a female donor with early-stage non-small cell lung cancer. Here the CDR3 reads CSAVRGYTEAFF. The CDR3 nucleotides read TGCAGTGCTGTTAGGGGGTATACTGAAGCTTTCTTT.